This entry features one T cell receptor (beta chain) sequence. The target antigen is unknown. The CDR3 loop spans 18 amino acids. Germline V gene sequence: CDR1 SEHNR, CDR2 FQNEAQ (reference sequence). V was pared by 5 bases and J by 2 bases, with 25 bases between. The data were obtained in a study of identifying expanded T cells in peripheral blood. General study points: Roughly two-week clone count variance significantly increased as total template count grew. Technical replicates showed 0.9 to 1.5 changed clones; two weeks around 15; four weeks 19.

Only in-frame clones appear in the TCRdb table, and some are missing; sequencing was by immunoSEQ multiplex PCR. The sample has tens of thousands of clones, around 81% seen once; the top ten hold about 18%. This TCR derives from a person between 18 and 75 years old in good health. This chain connects TRBV7-9 to TRBJ2-7, with a tentative D call TRBD2 (7 bases). Sequences were obtained from blood. CDR3 in DNA: TGTGCCAGCAGCCCAGAATCGGCGCAGGGAGGGGGGGCCTACGAGCAGTACTTC. As protein: CASSPESAQGGGAYEQYF.